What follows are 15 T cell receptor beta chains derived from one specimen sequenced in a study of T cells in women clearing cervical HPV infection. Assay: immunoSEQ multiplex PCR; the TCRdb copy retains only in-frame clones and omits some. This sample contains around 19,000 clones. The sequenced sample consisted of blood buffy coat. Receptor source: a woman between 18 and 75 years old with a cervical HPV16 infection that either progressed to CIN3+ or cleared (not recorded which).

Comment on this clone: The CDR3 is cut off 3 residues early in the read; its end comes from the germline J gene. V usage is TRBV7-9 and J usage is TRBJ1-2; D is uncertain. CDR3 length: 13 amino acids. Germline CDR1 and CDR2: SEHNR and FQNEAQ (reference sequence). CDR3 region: CASSLGGIVSYTF. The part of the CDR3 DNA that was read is TGTGCCAGCAGCTTAGGCGGGATTGTAAGC.

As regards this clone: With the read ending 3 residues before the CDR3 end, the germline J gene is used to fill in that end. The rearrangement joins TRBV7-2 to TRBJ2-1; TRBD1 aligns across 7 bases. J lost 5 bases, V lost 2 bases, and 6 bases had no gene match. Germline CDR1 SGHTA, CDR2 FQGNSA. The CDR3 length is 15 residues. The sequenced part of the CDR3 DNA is TGTGCCAGCAGCTTAAGAGGGGGCGCCAACAATGAG. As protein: CASSLRGGANNE. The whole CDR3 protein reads CASSLRGGANNEQFF.

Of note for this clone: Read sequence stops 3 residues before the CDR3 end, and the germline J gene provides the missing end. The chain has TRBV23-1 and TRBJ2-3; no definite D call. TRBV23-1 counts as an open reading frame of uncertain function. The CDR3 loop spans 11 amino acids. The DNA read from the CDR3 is TGCGCCAGCAGTCTCAGAGAGACG. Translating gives CASSLRET. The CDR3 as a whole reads CASSLRETQYF.

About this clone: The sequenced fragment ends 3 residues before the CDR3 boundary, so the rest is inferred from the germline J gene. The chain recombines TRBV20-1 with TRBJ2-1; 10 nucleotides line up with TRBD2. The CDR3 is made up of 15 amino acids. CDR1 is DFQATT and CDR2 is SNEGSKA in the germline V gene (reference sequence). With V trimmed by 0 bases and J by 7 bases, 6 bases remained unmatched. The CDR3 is CSARDRLAGVNEQFF. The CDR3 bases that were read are TGCAGTGCTAGAGATCGGCTAGCGGGAGTGAATGAG.

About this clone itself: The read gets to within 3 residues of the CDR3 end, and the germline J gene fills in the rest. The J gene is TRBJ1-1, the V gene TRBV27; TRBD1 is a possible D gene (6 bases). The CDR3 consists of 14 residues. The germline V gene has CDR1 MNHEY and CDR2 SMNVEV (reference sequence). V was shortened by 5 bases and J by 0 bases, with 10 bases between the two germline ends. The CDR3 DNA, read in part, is TGTGCCAGCAGTGCTCGACAGGTGAACACTGAA. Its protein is CASSARQVNTE. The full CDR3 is CASSARQVNTEAFF.

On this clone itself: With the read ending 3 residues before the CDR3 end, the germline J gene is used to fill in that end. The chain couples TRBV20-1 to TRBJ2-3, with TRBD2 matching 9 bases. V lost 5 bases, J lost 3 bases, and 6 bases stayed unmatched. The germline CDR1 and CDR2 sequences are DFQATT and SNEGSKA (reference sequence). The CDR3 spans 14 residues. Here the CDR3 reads CSAPGSGRTDTQYF. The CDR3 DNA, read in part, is TGCAGTGCTCCAGGTAGCGGGAGAACAGATACG.

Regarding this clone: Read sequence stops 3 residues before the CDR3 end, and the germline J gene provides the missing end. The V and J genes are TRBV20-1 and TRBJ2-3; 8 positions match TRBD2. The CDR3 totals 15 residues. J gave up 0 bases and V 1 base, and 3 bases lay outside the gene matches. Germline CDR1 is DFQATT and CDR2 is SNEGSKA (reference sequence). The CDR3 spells CSARALAGSTDTQYF. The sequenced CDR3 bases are TGCAGTGCTAGAGCGCTAGCGGGCAGCACAGATACG.

CDR3 bases read: TGTGCCAGCAGCCAACTAGCGGGACCTCTAGCCAAAAACATT. Its protein product is CASSQLAGPLAKNI. The whole CDR3 reads CASSQLAGPLAKNIQYF. The chain employs TRBV14 and TRBJ2-4; 9 bases map to TRBD2. The missing CDR3 end, 3 residues past where the read stops, is filled in from the germline J gene. This CDR3 contains 17 residues. CDR1 is SGHDN, CDR2 FVKESK, per germline. V gave up 2 bases and J gave up 0 bases; unmatched junction bases: 5.

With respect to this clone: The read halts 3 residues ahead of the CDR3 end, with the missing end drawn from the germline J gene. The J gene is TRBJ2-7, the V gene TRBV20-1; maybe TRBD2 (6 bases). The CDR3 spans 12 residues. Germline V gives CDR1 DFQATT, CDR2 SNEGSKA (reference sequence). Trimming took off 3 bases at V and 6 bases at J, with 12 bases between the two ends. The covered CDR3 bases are TGCAGTGCTAGTTCGGCTAGCGTCGAG. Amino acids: CSASSASVE. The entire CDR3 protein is CSASSASVEQYF.

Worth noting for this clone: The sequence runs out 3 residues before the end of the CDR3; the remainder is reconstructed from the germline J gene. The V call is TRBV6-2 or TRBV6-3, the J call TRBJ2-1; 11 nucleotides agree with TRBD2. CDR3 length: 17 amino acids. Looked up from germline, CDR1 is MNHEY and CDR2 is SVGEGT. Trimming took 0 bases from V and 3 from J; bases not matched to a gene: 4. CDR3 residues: CASSYSPTSGIYNEQFF. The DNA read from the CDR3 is TGTGCCAGCAGTTACTCCCCGACTAGCGGGATCTACAATGAG.

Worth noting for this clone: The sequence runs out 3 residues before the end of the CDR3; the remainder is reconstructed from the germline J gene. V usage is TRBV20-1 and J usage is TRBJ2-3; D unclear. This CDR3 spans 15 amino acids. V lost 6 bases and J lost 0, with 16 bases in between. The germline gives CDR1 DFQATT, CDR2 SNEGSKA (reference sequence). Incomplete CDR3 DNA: TGCAGTGCCGGGTTACGGCGGCCTAGCACAGATACG. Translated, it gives CSAGLRRPSTDT. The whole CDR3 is CSAGLRRPSTDTQYF.

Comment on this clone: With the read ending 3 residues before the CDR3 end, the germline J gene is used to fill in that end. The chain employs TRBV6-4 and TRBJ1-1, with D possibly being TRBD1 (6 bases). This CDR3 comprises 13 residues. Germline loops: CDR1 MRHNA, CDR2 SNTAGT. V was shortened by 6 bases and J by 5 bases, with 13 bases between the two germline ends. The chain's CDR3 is CASSRNQGTEAFF. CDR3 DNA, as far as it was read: TGTGCCAGCAGCCGAAATCAGGGGACTGAA.

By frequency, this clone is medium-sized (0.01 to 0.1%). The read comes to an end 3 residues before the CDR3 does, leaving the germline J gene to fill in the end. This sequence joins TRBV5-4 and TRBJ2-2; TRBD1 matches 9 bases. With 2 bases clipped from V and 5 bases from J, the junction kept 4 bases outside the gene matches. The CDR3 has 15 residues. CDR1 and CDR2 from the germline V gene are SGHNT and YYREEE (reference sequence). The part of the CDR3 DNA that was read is TGTGCCAGCAGCTTCCTACAGGGGGCTACCGGGGAG. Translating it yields CASSFLQGATGE. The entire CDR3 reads CASSFLQGATGELFF.

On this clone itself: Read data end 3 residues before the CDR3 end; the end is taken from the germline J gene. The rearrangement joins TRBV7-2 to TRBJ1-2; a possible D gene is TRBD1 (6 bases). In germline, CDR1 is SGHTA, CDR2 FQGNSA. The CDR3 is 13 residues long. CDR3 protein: CASSRSRTDTYTF. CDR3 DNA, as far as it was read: TGTGCCAGCAGCCGCTCCCGGACAGATACC.

CDR3 DNA (partial): TGTGCCAGCAGCCCGGGACACTCCTACGAG. This encodes CASSPGHSYE. In full, the CDR3 is CASSPGHSYEQYF. V gene TRBV4-2 combines with J gene TRBJ2-7, with D tentatively TRBD1 (6 bases). The CDR3 end is not reached by the read, which stops 3 residues before it; the germline J gene fills it in. Germline CDR1 LGHNA, CDR2 YNFKEQ. V was pared by 4 bases and J by 0 bases, with 7 bases between. The CDR3 is 13 amino acids.